These T cell receptor beta chains were read from a single sample in a study of blood T cell repertoires in COVID-19. Using immunoSEQ multiplex PCR, the repertoire was profiled, and TCRdb retains in-frame clones only, with some absent. The repertoire has about 150,000 clones, about nine tenths of them found once; the top ten carry around 6.3%. The sequenced material came from peripheral blood. These receptors were taken from a man aged 80 or over with acute or convalescent COVID-19. Both conserved end residues are part of each CDR3. The D gene is left open where the match is weak. Expanded clones get a size class; other rows say once, few or many, or leave the size out.

CDR3nt,CDR3aa,d_gene,j_gene,abundance,v_gene
TGTGCCACCAGTGGTGCCAGGGGAGGGCTAGGGGCCAACGTCCTGACTTTC,CATSGARGGLGANVLTF,-,TRBJ2-6,-,TRBV24-1
TGCGCCAGCAGCCCGTTCCCAGACACAGATACGCAGTATTTT,CASSPFPDTDTQYF,-,TRBJ2-3,-,TRBV5-1
TGTGCCATCAAACAGGATATTCTAGCCTACGAGCAGTACTTC,CAIKQDILAYEQYF,-,TRBJ2-7,-,TRBV10-3
TGTGCCAGCAGCTTAGAACAGGTCCCTTCCTACGAGCAGTACTTC,CASSLEQVPSYEQYF,-,TRBJ2-7,few,TRBV5-5
TGTGCCAGCAGCTTAGGTCCGGGGAACAATGAGCAGTTCTTC,CASSLGPGNNEQFF,-,TRBJ2-1,-,TRBV11-2
TGTGCCAGCTCACCCGCGACAGGTGGTGAAGCTTTCTTT,CASSPATGGEAFF,-,TRBJ1-1,-,TRBV18
TGTGCCAGCAGTGAACTCGAGACCGGCGGTTATTCACCCCTCCACTTT,CASSELETGGYSPLHF,-,TRBJ1-6,-,TRBV6-1
TGCGCCAGCTCAGCTGTCCGGGGACTAATAGGTTCACCCCTCCACTTT,CASSAVRGLIGSPLHF,-,TRBJ1-6,-,TRBV5-1
TGTGCCTGGAGCCCGGGACACACACTAGCGGGGTCGCACAATGAGCAGTTCTTC,CAWSPGHTLAGSHNEQFF,TRBD2,TRBJ2-1,-,TRBV30
TGTGCCAGCAGCTTATACGGGACAGGAGGGGGAGATACGCAGTATTTT,CASSLYGTGGGDTQYF,TRBD1,TRBJ2-3,-,TRBV7-2
TGTGCCAGTAGCACCGGGGTAAATGAGCAGTTCTTC,CASSTGVNEQFF,-,TRBJ2-1,once,TRBV19
TGCGCCAGCAGCCAGGGACTAGCGCGGATTCGAACCCCTGACAATGAGCAGTTCTTC,CASSQGLARIRTPDNEQFF,TRBD2,TRBJ2-1,-,TRBV5-1
TGTGCCAGCAGCTTAGCTAGCGGGGTCGGGGGTGAGCAGTTCTTC,CASSLASGVGGEQFF,TRBD2,TRBJ2-1,-,TRBV7-2
TGTGCCAGCAGTCGTAGACAGGGATCCTACGAGCAGTACTTC,CASSRRQGSYEQYF,TRBD1,TRBJ2-7,-,TRBV7-8
TGTGCCAGCAGCCGCGAAGGGGATTCACCCCTCCACTTT,CASSREGDSPLHF,-,TRBJ1-6,-,TRBV7-9
TGTGCCAGCAGCCGAGGGGACAGAACTAATGAAAAACTGTTTTTT,CASSRGDRTNEKLFF,TRBD1,TRBJ1-4,-,TRBV4-2
TGTGCCAGCAGGGGGCCCATGAACACTGAAGCTTTCTTT,CASRGPMNTEAFF,-,TRBJ1-1,-,TRBV28
TGTGCCAGCAGCTTGGCTAGTTCGTACGAGCAGTACTTC,CASSLASSYEQYF,-,TRBJ2-7,-,TRBV11-2
TGTGCCAGTAGTCCACAGGGCATGGCTAATGAAAAACTGTTTTTT,CASSPQGMANEKLFF,-,TRBJ1-4,-,TRBV19
TGCAGTGCTAGTCTAGGCCACTCTACCTACAATGAGCAGTTCTTC,CSASLGHSTYNEQFF,-,TRBJ2-1,few,TRBV20-1
TGTGCCAGCAGCCAAGCTTTCTCAGGGGGTGCGGACAAAAACATTCAGTACTTC,CASSQAFSGGADKNIQYF,TRBD1,TRBJ2-4,-,TRBV4-2
TGTGCCAGCAGCCGACAGGGGCAGGATAACACTGAAGCTTTCTTT,CASSRQGQDNTEAFF,TRBD1,TRBJ1-1,-,TRBV3-1/TRBV3-2
TGTGCCAGCAGCTGGACTAGCGGGCAAGAGACCCAGTACTTC,CASSWTSGQETQYF,TRBD2,TRBJ2-5,-,TRBV11-1
TGTGCCAGCTCACCGGTTTTACTTTCACCGGGACAGGTAAAAAATGAGCAGTTCTTC,CASSPVLLSPGQVKNEQFF,TRBD1,TRBJ2-1,-,TRBV18
TGCGCCAGCAGCTTGGGGGGCGACAGTCTCACTCAGGACGAGCAGTACTTC,CASSLGGDSLTQDEQYF,-,TRBJ2-7,-,TRBV5-1
TGTGCCAGCAGCTTCGGTATTGGGACTAGTGAAACTACGCAGTATTTT,CASSFGIGTSETTQYF,TRBD2,TRBJ2-3,few,TRBV11-3
TGTGCCATCAGTGAGTCGACAGGGGGCTCTGGGGCCAACGTCCTGACTTTC,CAISESTGGSGANVLTF,TRBD1,TRBJ2-6,once,TRBV10-3
TGCGCCAGCAGCGTTACAGGGGGCCGGAGTGAAGCTTTCTTT,CASSVTGGRSEAFF,TRBD1,TRBJ1-1,-,TRBV5-1
TGTGCCAGCAGTTTTCAGGGGGGAAGAAACACCATATATTTT,CASSFQGGRNTIYF,TRBD1,TRBJ1-3,-,TRBV28
TGTGCCAGCAGCCAAGTAGCAGGGGGGAGTGAAGCTTTCTTT,CASSQVAGGSEAFF,TRBD1,TRBJ1-1,once,TRBV3-1/TRBV3-2
TGCGCCAGCAGCTTGGCAGGGTATGGATCACCCCTCCACTTT,CASSLAGYGSPLHF,-,TRBJ1-6,few,TRBV5-1
TGTGCCATCAGTTGGTCGGGGGATGGCTACACCTTC,CAISWSGDGYTF,-,TRBJ1-2,-,TRBV10-3
TGTGCCAGCAGCAAAGCTCCAGTCCACTACGAGCAGTACTTC,CASSKAPVHYEQYF,-,TRBJ2-7,few,TRBV21-1
TGTGCCAGCAGCTTAACATTTCAGCGACAGGGGGACTACACCTTC,CASSLTFQRQGDYTF,TRBD1,TRBJ1-2,-,TRBV11-2
TGTGCCAGCAGGCCGGGACTGGTCTCCTACGAGCAGTACTTC,CASRPGLVSYEQYF,-,TRBJ2-7,-,TRBV6-5
TGCGCCAGCAGCACACTAGCGGGAGTGAATGAGCAGTTCTTC,CASSTLAGVNEQFF,TRBD2,TRBJ2-1,-,TRBV5-1
TGTGCCAGCAGTTACGGGGGGACTGGCTACACCTTC,CASSYGGTGYTF,-,TRBJ1-2,-,TRBV6-5
TGCGCCAGCAGGGGGGCGAATATTGATTCACCCCTCCACTTT,CASRGANIDSPLHF,-,TRBJ1-6,-,TRBV5-1
TGTGCCAGCAGCGGACTCCTGAGGGACAGGATTTACTTC,CASSGLLRDRIYF,TRBD1,TRBJ2-7,once,TRBV6-5
TGTGCCAGCAGTTTCGGACAGAGAGAGACCCAGTACTTC,CASSFGQRETQYF,-,TRBJ2-5,-,TRBV12-3/TRBV12-4
TGTGCCAGTAGTATAATTGGAGCGTCCTACGAGCAGTACTTC,CASSIIGASYEQYF,-,TRBJ2-7,-,TRBV19
TGCGCCAGCAGCTCCACCGACAGCGCATGGCCCTATGGCTACACCTTC,CASSSTDSAWPYGYTF,-,TRBJ1-2,-,TRBV5-1
TGCGCCAGCAGCGCCGGGACAGGGGGTTTTTACGAGCAGTACTTC,CASSAGTGGFYEQYF,TRBD1,TRBJ2-7,-,TRBV5-1